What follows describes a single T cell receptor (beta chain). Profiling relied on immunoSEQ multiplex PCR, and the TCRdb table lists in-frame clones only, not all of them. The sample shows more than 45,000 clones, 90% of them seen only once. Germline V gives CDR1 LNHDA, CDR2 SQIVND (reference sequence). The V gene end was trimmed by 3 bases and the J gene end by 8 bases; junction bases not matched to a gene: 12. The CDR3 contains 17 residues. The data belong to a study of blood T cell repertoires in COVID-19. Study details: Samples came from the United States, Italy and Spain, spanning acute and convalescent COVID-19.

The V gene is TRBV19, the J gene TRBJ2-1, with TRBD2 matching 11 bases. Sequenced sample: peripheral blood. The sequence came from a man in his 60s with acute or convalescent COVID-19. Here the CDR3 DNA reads TGTGCCAGTAGTATTGTTTCAGTAGCGGGAGGGCCTGATGAGCAGTTCTTC. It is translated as CASSIVSVAGGPDEQFF.